The 26 T cell receptor beta chains in this list originate from one sample, sequenced in a study of PD-1 blockade in classical Hodgkin lymphoma. Libraries were prepared by immunoSEQ multiplex PCR; TCRdb keeps only in-frame clonotypes and omits some of them. The sample carries 50,000 to 65,000 clones, around nine tenths recorded once. Relapses following autologous stem cell transplantation were seen in all patients, with brentuximab vedotin exposure varying. Specimen: peripheral blood mononuclear cells (PBMCs), collected before the second cycle of nivolumab. These receptors were obtained from a human donor with classical Hodgkin lymphoma.

CDR3 sequence (DNA): TGTGCCAGCAGGAGACAGGGGTTCTACGAGCAGTACTTC. Its translation: CASRRQGFYEQYF. J is TRBJ2-7 and V is TRBV6-5; 8 nucleotides align to TRBD1. This CDR3 region has 13 residues. The germline V gene encodes CDR1 MNHEY and CDR2 SVGAGI. V was pared by 6 bases and J by 3 bases, with 4 bases of the junction left unmatched.

The chain links TRBV7-2 to TRBJ2-3, with 8 bases identical to TRBD1. Germline loops: CDR1 SGHTA, CDR2 FQGNSA. Trimming at V came to 4 bases and at J to 4 bases, leaving 16 bases not matched to a gene. The CDR3 is made up of 18 amino acids. CDR3 nucleotides: TGTGCCAGCAGCTCAGAGAAGATCCGGACAGGGTGGGCAGATACGCAGTATTTT. Encoded protein: CASSSEKIRTGWADTQYF.

This clone turned up a few times. The chain has TRBV9 and TRBJ1-2, with a weak D call TRBD1 (5 bases). V was pared by 3 bases and J by 3 bases, with 9 bases between. The CDR3 length is 13 residues. CDR1 is SGDLS and CDR2 is YYNGEE in the germline V gene. The CDR3 sequence: CASSEDTHYGYTF. The CDR3 DNA reads TGTGCCAGCAGCGAGGACACTCACTATGGCTACACCTTC.

The rearrangement joins TRBV5-1 to TRBJ1-1; D not resolved. Germline V gene data show CDR1 as SGHRS and CDR2 as YFSETQ. V dropped 4 bases and J dropped 2 bases, with 12 bases sitting between them. There are 14 residues in the CDR3. The CDR3: CASSPNTDNTEAFF. CDR3 DNA sequence: TGCGCCAGCAGCCCCAACACAGACAACACTGAAGCTTTCTTT.

The chain joins TRBV28 to TRBJ2-5; 8 bases align to TRBD2. With V trimmed by 7 bases and J by 4 bases, 11 bases remained unmatched. This CDR3 is built from 15 residues. From germline, CDR1 is MDHEN and CDR2 SYDVKM. CDR3 amino acids: CASTIPGGEGETQYF. As DNA, the CDR3 is TGTGCCAGCACCATACCGGGGGGGGAAGGAGAGACCCAGTACTTC.

Only a few counts were recorded for this clone. The chain employs TRBV13 and TRBJ2-5; TRBD2 matches 9 bases. CDR3 length: 15 amino acids. After removal of 5 bases from V and 5 bases from J, the junction contained 9 bases not matched to a gene. The germline CDR1 and CDR2 sequences are PRHDT and FYEKMQ (reference sequence). The CDR3 DNA is TGTGCCAGCAGCCCTCGCGGGGGGGCTCGGGAGACCCAGTACTTC. Its protein is CASSPRGGARETQYF.

The J gene is TRBJ1-6, the V gene TRBV27; D not resolved. Germline V gives CDR1 MNHEY, CDR2 SMNVEV (reference sequence). This CDR3 is 15 amino acids long. With 4 bases removed from V and 7 bases from J, the gap between germline ends came to 14 bases. The CDR3 reads CASSSELILNSPLHF. The CDR3 region has the DNA TGTGCCAGCAGTTCTGAGTTAATCCTAAATTCACCCCTCCACTTT.

This chain connects TRBV28 to TRBJ1-5; D unclear. Deletions cut 11 bases from V and 7 bases from J, with 15 bases between. This CDR3 contains 12 residues. CDR1 and CDR2 (germline): MDHEN, SYDVKM. Here the CDR3 reads CACEGGRQPQHF. DNA for the CDR3: TGTGCCTGCGAAGGTGGTCGGCAGCCCCAGCATTTT.

The J gene is TRBJ2-7, the V gene TRBV5-1; D possibly uses TRBD1 or TRBD2 (5 bases each). CDR3 length: 13 residues. The germline V gene encodes CDR1 SGHRS and CDR2 YFSETQ. Trimming removed 0 bases from V and 5 bases from J, with 9 bases in between. This CDR3 reads CASSLEGTHEQYF. The CDR3 DNA reads as TGCGCCAGCAGCTTGGAGGGGACCCACGAGCAGTACTTC.

This chain connects TRBV10-3 to TRBJ2-7; D is ambiguous. The CDR3 length is 14 residues. CDR1 is ENHRY and CDR2 is SYGVKD in the germline V gene. V gave up 7 bases and J gave up 0 bases, with 13 bases separating them. The CDR3 is CAIKKVNSSYEQYF. In DNA form, the CDR3 reads TGTGCCATCAAGAAGGTAAACAGCTCCTACGAGCAGTACTTC.

The CDR3 sequence: CASSLIGASRGEQFF. Here the CDR3 DNA reads TGTGCCAGCAGCTTAATAGGAGCCAGCAGGGGTGAGCAGTTCTTC. The V call is TRBV7-3, the J call TRBJ2-1, with D possibly TRBD1 on 6 matching bases. V was shortened by 1 base and J by 9 bases, with 16 bases between the two germline ends. This CDR3 has 15 residues. CDR1 and CDR2 from the germline V gene are SGHTA and FQGTGA.

V and J are TRBV18 and TRBJ2-5; unclear D gene. The CDR3 totals 15 residues. The germline V and J ends were trimmed by 3 bases and 1 base, with 12 bases remaining between them. The germline V gene encodes CDR1 KGHSH and CDR2 LQKENI. In DNA, the CDR3 is TGTGCCAGCTCACCGGTGAATACTATCCAAGAGACCCAGTACTTC. Amino acids: CASSPVNTIQETQYF.

The V call is TRBV5-1, the J call TRBJ2-2; possibly TRBD1 for D (5 bases). Trimming stripped 9 bases from V and 4 bases from J, with 16 bases between. This CDR3 is 14 amino acids long. The germline V gene has CDR1 SGHRS and CDR2 YFSETQ. CDR3 nucleotides: TGCGCCACCCGGCGTACAGGAGCCACCGGGGAGCTGTTTTTT. It yields the protein CATRRTGATGELFF.

The J gene is TRBJ1-6, the V gene TRBV4-1; 7 bases agree with TRBD1. Germline V lookup: CDR1 MGHRA, CDR2 YSYEKL. The CDR3 totals 16 residues. The ends lost 8 bases at V and 7 bases at J; junction bases unmatched: 14. CDR3 residues: CASLTLPGQLNSPLHF. The CDR3 nucleotides are TGCGCCAGCCTTACCCTACCGGGACAGTTAAATTCACCCCTCCACTTT.

V usage is TRBV5-1 and J usage is TRBJ2-5; 8 positions match TRBD1. Germline-derived CDR1 and CDR2 are SGHRS and YFSETQ. CDR3 size: 16 residues. The V segment lost 0 bases and the J segment 1 base; nucleotides outside the gene matches: 5. CDR3 loop: CASSLVPQGGQETQYF. The CDR3 DNA sequence: TGCGCCAGCAGCTTGGTGCCACAGGGGGGCCAAGAGACCCAGTACTTC.

J is TRBJ2-5 and V is TRBV28; 10 bases match TRBD2. CDR1 MDHEN and CDR2 SYDVKM come from the germline V gene. The V gene end was trimmed by 3 bases and the J gene end by 0 bases; junction bases not matched to a gene: 7. This CDR3 region has 17 residues. CDR3 nucleotide sequence: TGTGCCAGCAGTTTGAGTCCCCTAGCGGGGGACCAAGAGACCCAGTACTTC. Translation: CASSLSPLAGDQETQYF.

V usage is TRBV6-5 and J usage is TRBJ1-2; 9 bases align to TRBD1. Germline V gives CDR1 MNHEY, CDR2 SVGAGI. This CDR3 has 14 amino acids. V shed 7 bases and J 2 bases; nucleotides not matched to a gene: 5. The DNA of the CDR3 is TGTGCCAGCACTGTAACAGGGGGCAACTATGGCTACACCTTC. This translates into CASTVTGGNYGYTF.

About this clone itself: The CDR3 does not close with the conserved phenylalanine or tryptophan, likely indicating a read error. The DNA is left out, because the CDR3 cannot be placed on it with certainty; the CDR3 is given as TCRdb lists it. V is TRBV7-3 and J is TRBJ1-6; whether TRBD1, the table's D call, matches the DNA was not checked. The CDR3 is 10 amino acids in total, end residues counted. Germline V gene sequence: CDR1 SGHTA, CDR2 FQGTGA. CDR3 amino acids: CASSLTPGTD.

This clone is a singleton in its sample. The chain combines TRBV11-2 with TRBJ2-7; D unresolved. This CDR3 has 14 amino acids. CDR1 and CDR2 from the germline V gene are SGHAT and FQNNGV. V was pared by 2 bases and J by 4 bases, with 12 bases between. The chain's CDR3 is CASSLRVPPYEQYF. The CDR3 DNA is TGTGCCAGCAGCTTAAGGGTACCTCCTTACGAGCAGTACTTC. Variable domain in full (rest from reference TRBV11-2 and TRBJ2-7): EAGVAQSPRYKIIEKRQSVAFWCNPISGHATLYWYQQILGQGPKLLIQFQNNGVVDDSQLPKDRFSAERLKGVDSTLKIQPAKLEDSAVYLCASSLRVPPYEQYFGPGTRLTVT.

This clone was counted once. The chain recombines TRBV7-9 with TRBJ2-7; TRBD1 or TRBD2 may be the D gene (6 bases each). This CDR3 is 14 amino acids long. Trimming took off 2 bases at V and 7 bases at J, with 15 bases between the two ends. In germline, CDR1 is SEHNR, CDR2 FQNEAQ (reference sequence). The CDR3 DNA reads as TGTGCCAGCAGCTTAAAGGGGGGACCCGTGGAGCAGTACTTC. Protein: CASSLKGGPVEQYF.

The chain has TRBV28 and TRBJ1-1; 10 positions agree with TRBD1. Unmatched junction bases numbered 2, after V lost 6 bases and J lost 1 base. The length of the CDR3 is 14 residues. CDR1 MDHEN and CDR2 SYDVKM come from the germline V gene. The DNA of the CDR3 is TGTGCCAGCAGGGGACAGGGGTCGAACACTGAAGCTTTCTTT. This sequence encodes CASRGQGSNTEAFF. Full variable domain (outside the CDR3, taken from reference TRBV28 and TRBJ1-1): DVKVTQSSRYLVKRTGEKVFLECVQDMDHENMFWYRQDPGLGLRLIYFSYDVKMKEKGDIPEGYSVSREKKERFSLILESASTNQTSMYLCASRGQGSNTEAFFGQGTRLTVV.

The genes are TRBV15 and TRBJ1-2, with 8 bases that match TRBD1. V lost 2 bases and J lost 4; bases outside the gene matches: 9. CDR1 is LNHNV and CDR2 is YYDKDF in the germline V gene (reference sequence). CDR3 length equals 16 residues. The CDR3 region is CATSRPAGQGVYGYTF. CDR3 nucleotide sequence: TGTGCCACCAGCAGACCTGCAGGACAGGGAGTCTATGGCTACACCTTC.

The rearrangement uses TRBV11-3 and TRBJ2-7; D may be TRBD1 (6 bases). The CDR3 has 14 amino acids. The germline V gene has CDR1 SGHNT and CDR2 YENEEA. V lost 5 bases to trimming and J lost 6 bases, with 17 bases between them. This chain's CDR3 is CASSPNPRGGEQYF. For the CDR3, the DNA is TGTGCCAGCAGCCCAAACCCTCGAGGGGGCGAGCAGTACTTC.

This chain joins TRBV13 and TRBJ2-7, with D perhaps being TRBD1 or TRBD2 (5 bases each). The CDR3 covers 13 residues. In germline, CDR1 is PRHDT, CDR2 FYEKMQ (reference sequence). V shed 0 bases and J shed 6 bases, with 9 bases lying between them. The CDR3 DNA reads as TGTGCCAGCAGCTTAGGCTTGGGGACCGAGCAGTACTTC. Its translation is CASSLGLGTEQYF. Full variable domain (outside the CDR3, taken from reference TRBV13 and TRBJ2-7): AAGVIQSPRHLIKEKRETATLKCYPIPRHDTVYWYQQGPGQDPQFLISFYEKMQSDKGSIPDRFSAQQFSDYHSELNMSSLELGDSALYFCASSLGLGTEQYFGPGTRLTVT.

Comment on this clone: Different DNA sequences within this sample yield the same CDR3. V and J are TRBV5-1 and TRBJ1-3, with D perhaps matching TRBD1 (6 bases). From germline, CDR1 is SGHRS and CDR2 YFSETQ. This CDR3 is built from 14 residues. Trimming took 4 bases from V and 1 from J, leaving 9 bases between them. The CDR3, as DNA: TGCGCCAGCAGCCTGACAGGTTCTGGAAACACCATATATTTT. It codes for CASSLTGSGNTIYF.

The CDR3 DNA reads as TGTGCCAGCAGCTTAGGCGCTGGGACAGGTGATCAGCCCCAGCATTTT. Translation gives CASSLGAGTGDQPQHF. The chain couples TRBV5-6 to TRBJ1-5; TRBD1 aligns across 8 bases. The ends lost 2 bases at V and 5 bases at J; junction bases unmatched: 9. There are 16 residues in the CDR3. The germline gives CDR1 SGHDT, CDR2 YYEEEE.